A selection of T cell receptor beta chains follows, all from one sample in a study of TIL therapy for anti-PD-1-resistant metastatic lung cancer. Using immunoSEQ multiplex PCR, the repertoire was profiled, and TCRdb retains in-frame clones only, with some absent. This sample has 50,000 to 70,000 clones, with approximately 69% found just once. Sample: blood, taken at baseline. Receptors were obtained from a person aged 25 to 85 with non-small cell lung cancer. The CDR3 runs from the conserved cysteine through the conserved F or W. D genes are given only for firm matches. Not every row has a clone size; where given, it reads once, few, many or a size class.

V gene	clone size	J gene	D gene	CDR3 protein	CDR3 DNA
TRBV11-3	-	TRBJ2-1	-	CASSLRGTNNEQFF	TGTGCCAGCAGCTTACGGGGGACCAACAATGAGCAGTTCTTC
TRBV7-9	few	TRBJ2-1	TRBD2	CASSLGLAGVHEQFF	TGTGCCAGCAGCTTAGGACTAGCGGGAGTCCATGAGCAGTTCTTC
TRBV2	-	TRBJ2-6	-	CASSEGPGVVLTF	TGTGCCAGCAGTGAAGGTCCCGGGGTCGTCCTGACTTTC
TRBV11-3	-	TRBJ1-3	TRBD1	CASSSTGGRRNTIYF	TGTGCCAGCAGCTCGACAGGGGGCCGTCGAAACACCATATATTTT
TRBV11-2	-	TRBJ2-2	-	CASSSLFSSGELFF	TGTGCCAGCAGCTCCCTCTTTTCGAGTGGGGAGCTGTTTTTT
TRBV2	-	TRBJ1-5	-	CASSVGGYNQPQHF	TGTGCCAGCAGTGTCGGGGGGTATAATCAGCCCCAGCATTTT
TRBV23-1	many	TRBJ2-7	TRBD1	CASSQSGNRGYYEQYF	TGCGCCAGCAGTCAATCGGGGAACAGGGGTTACTACGAGCAGTACTTC
TRBV29-1	-	TRBJ2-3	-	CSVDLGTDTQYF	TGCAGCGTTGATCTTGGAACAGATACGCAGTATTTT
TRBV11-2	-	TRBJ2-7	TRBD1	CASSLNRGYEQYF	TGTGCCAGCAGCTTAAACAGGGGTTACGAGCAGTACTTC
TRBV6-6	-	TRBJ1-4	-	CASSDPGRQMEKLFF	TGTGCCAGCAGTGACCCCGGGAGACAGATGGAAAAACTGTTTTTT
TRBV10-3	-	TRBJ1-2	TRBD1	CAISPGQDNYGYTF	TGTGCCATCAGCCCTGGACAGGACAACTATGGCTACACCTTC
TRBV5-1	-	TRBJ1-4	TRBD1	CASRTTGPNEKLFF	TGCGCCAGCAGAACGACAGGGCCTAATGAAAAACTGTTTTTT
TRBV19	-	TRBJ1-1	-	CASSIWGGPNTEAFF	TGTGCCAGTAGTATTTGGGGGGGGCCGAACACTGAAGCTTTCTTT
TRBV5-4	few	TRBJ2-1	-	CASSPASDPSYNEQFF	TGTGCCAGCAGCCCAGCTAGCGATCCCTCCTACAATGAGCAGTTCTTC
TRBV6-1	-	TRBJ2-1	-	CASSEVRPSEQFF	TGTGCCAGCAGTGAAGTACGGCCGAGTGAGCAGTTCTTC
TRBV4-2	-	TRBJ2-1	-	CASSQDRALGGKFF	TGTGCCAGCAGCCAAGATCGGGCGCTAGGAGGGAAGTTCTTC
TRBV19	many	TRBJ1-1	-	CASSINPGQNTEAFF	TGTGCCAGTAGTATTAACCCCGGACAGAACACTGAAGCTTTCTTT
TRBV6-5	-	TRBJ2-5	-	CASSYKYQETQYF	TGTGCCAGCAGTTACAAGTACCAAGAGACCCAGTACTTC
TRBV5-5	-	TRBJ1-3	TRBD1	CASNGRDSSSGNTIYF	TGTGCCAGCAACGGCCGGGACAGCAGCTCTGGAAACACCATATATTTT
TRBV7-2	many	TRBJ2-3	-	CASSLVWGPTDTQYF	TGTGCCAGCAGCTTAGTGTGGGGGCCTACAGATACGCAGTATTTT
TRBV5-1	-	TRBJ2-2	-	CASSLVEGDGELFF	TGCGCCAGCAGCTTGGTCGAGGGGGACGGGGAGCTGTTTTTT
TRBV27	-	TRBJ2-2	-	CASSGFTGTVFTGELFF	TGTGCCAGCTCGGGTTTCACAGGGACGGTTTTCACCGGGGAGCTGTTTTTT
TRBV14	-	TRBJ2-6	-	CASSQAWGGRSSGANVLTF	TGTGCCAGCAGCCAAGCTTGGGGGGGGCGCTCCTCTGGGGCCAACGTCCTGACTTTC
TRBV19	few	TRBJ1-1	-	CASSIIPPGLVYRTEAFF	TGTGCCAGTAGTATTATCCCCCCAGGGCTTGTTTATAGGACTGAAGCTTTCTTT
TRBV7-2	-	TRBJ1-2	-	CASSLGQYNGYTF	TGTGCCAGCAGCTTGGGGCAGTATAATGGCTACACCTTC
TRBV5-1	-	TRBJ2-3	TRBD2	CASSLGGGRSDTQYF	TGCGCCAGCAGCTTGGGGGGCGGGAGGTCAGATACGCAGTATTTT
TRBV10-1	-	TRBJ2-3	TRBD2	CASSESIAGSLDTQYF	TGCGCCAGCAGTGAGTCTATAGCGGGCTCACTAGATACGCAGTATTTT
TRBV6-1	few	TRBJ1-5	-	CASMVGPNQPQHF	TGTGCCAGCATGGTGGGGCCTAATCAGCCCCAGCATTTT
TRBV5-1	-	TRBJ1-2	-	CASSLSTIYGYTF	TGCGCCAGCAGCTTGTCGACTATATATGGCTACACCTTC
TRBV2	-	TRBJ1-5	-	CASSEETQYQPQHF	TGTGCCAGCAGTGAGGAGACACAATATCAGCCCCAGCATTTT
TRBV7-9	few	TRBJ1-1	-	CASSLNWDMNTEAFF	TGTGCCAGCAGCTTAAACTGGGACATGAACACTGAAGCTTTCTTT